This TCR beta chain was sequenced during a study of blood T cell repertoires in COVID-19. Study in general: T cells, B-cell-depleted T cells, or PBMCs supplied cDNA or gDNA.

Data came from immunoSEQ multiplex PCR; TCRdb stores just in-frame clones and leaves some out. The top ten clones hold about 7% of a sample with 170,000 or so clones, approximately 80% of them seen once. Germline V gives CDR1 SEHNR, CDR2 FQNEAQ (reference sequence). The length of the CDR3 is 18 residues. Between the trimmed V and J ends, which lost 5 bases and 0 bases, there was a span of 23 bases. This clone was observed a handful of times. The sequenced material came from peripheral blood. This clonotype was obtained from a middle-aged woman with COVID-19, enrolled during active disease. V gene TRBV7-9 combines with J gene TRBJ2-7; D is possibly TRBD1 (6 bases). CDR3 sequence reads: CASSAPISGATSSYEQYF. Written as DNA, the CDR3 is TGTGCCAGCAGCGCGCCGATTTCAGGGGCCACCAGCTCCTACGAGCAGTACTTC.